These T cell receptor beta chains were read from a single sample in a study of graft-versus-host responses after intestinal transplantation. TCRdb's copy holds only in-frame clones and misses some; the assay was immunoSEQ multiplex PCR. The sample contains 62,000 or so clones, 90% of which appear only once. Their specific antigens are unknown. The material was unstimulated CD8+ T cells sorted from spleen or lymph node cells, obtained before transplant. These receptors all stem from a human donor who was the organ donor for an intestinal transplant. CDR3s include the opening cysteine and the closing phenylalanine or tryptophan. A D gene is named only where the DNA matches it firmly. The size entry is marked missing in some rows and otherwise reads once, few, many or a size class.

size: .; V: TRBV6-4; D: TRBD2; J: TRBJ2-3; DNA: TGTGCCAGCAGTGACTCGATAGCGGGAGGGTCAACAGATACGCAGTATTTT; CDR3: CASSDSIAGGSTDTQYF
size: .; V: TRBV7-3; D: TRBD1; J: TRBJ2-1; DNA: TGTGCCAGCAGCCAGACAGGGTACGATGAGCAGTTCTTC; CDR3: CASSQTGYDEQFF
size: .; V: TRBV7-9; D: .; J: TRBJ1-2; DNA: TGTGCCAGCAGCTTAAACCCGGGAAACTATGGCTACACCTTC; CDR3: CASSLNPGNYGYTF
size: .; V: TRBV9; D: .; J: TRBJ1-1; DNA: TGTGCCAGCAGCGCTGACGGACAGAACACTGAAGCTTTCTTT; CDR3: CASSADGQNTEAFF
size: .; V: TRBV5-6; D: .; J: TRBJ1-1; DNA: TGTGCCAGCAGCTTTCATCCTACGAACACTGAAGCTTTCTTT; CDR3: CASSFHPTNTEAFF
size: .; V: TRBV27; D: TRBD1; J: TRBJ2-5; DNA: TGTGCCAGCAGTTTATCAGGGACAGGCATAGAGACCCAGTACTTC; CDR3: CASSLSGTGIETQYF
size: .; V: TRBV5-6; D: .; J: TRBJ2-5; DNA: TGTGCCAGCAGCCTCAGCGGATTCCAAGAGACCCAGTACTTC; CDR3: CASSLSGFQETQYF
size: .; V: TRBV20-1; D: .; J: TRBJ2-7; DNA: TGCAGTGCTCCAAGGGGCGAGCAGTACTTC; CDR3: CSAPRGEQYF
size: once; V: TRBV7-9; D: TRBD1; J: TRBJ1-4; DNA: TGTGCCAGCAGCCAACTTGGGACAGGGGATTGGGAAAAACTGTTTTTT; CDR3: CASSQLGTGDWEKLFF
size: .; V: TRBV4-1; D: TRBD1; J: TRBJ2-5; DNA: TGCGCCAGCAGCCCTACAGGGGGAGAGACCCAGTACTTC; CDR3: CASSPTGGETQYF
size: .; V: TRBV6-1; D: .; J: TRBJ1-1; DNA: TGTGCCAGCAGTGAAGCCATATACGGTGTGAACACTGAAGCTTTCTTT; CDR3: CASSEAIYGVNTEAFF
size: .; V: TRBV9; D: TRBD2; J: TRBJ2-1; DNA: TGTGCCAGCAGCGGCACTAGCGGGACGTATAATGAGCAGTTCTTC; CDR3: CASSGTSGTYNEQFF
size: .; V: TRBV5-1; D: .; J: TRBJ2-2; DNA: TGCGCCAGCAGCTTGTTTGCGGAGTTGAACACCGGGGAGCTGTTTTTT; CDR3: CASSLFAELNTGELFF
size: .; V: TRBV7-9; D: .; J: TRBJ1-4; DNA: TGTGCCAGCAGCTTTTCGGGGGAACGGGAAAAACTGTTTTTT; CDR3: CASSFSGEREKLFF
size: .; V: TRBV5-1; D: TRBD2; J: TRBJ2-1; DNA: TGCGCCAGCAGCTTTTGGACTAGCGGCAATGAGCAGTTCTTC; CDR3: CASSFWTSGNEQFF
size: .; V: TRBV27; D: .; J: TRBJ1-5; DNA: TGTGCCAGCAGTTTATCGAAGGGACTAAATCAGCCCCAGCATTTT; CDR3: CASSLSKGLNQPQHF
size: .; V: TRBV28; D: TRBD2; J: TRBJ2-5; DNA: TGTGCCAGCAAGAGCCCGGGAGGTGGGGAGCAGTACTTC; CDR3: CASKSPGGGEQYF
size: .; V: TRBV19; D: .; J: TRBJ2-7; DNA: TGTGCCAGTTCGGGACACCTTTCCTACGAGCAGTACTTC; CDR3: CASSGHLSYEQYF
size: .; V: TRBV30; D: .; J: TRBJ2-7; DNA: TGTGCCTGGAGTCCTCAGCGGAAAAGCTCCTACGAGCAGTACTTC; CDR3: CAWSPQRKSSYEQYF
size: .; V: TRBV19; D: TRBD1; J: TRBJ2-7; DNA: TGTGCCAGTAGTATAGGCACCGGGACAGGGGGCCCCGAGCAGTACTTC; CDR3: CASSIGTGTGGPEQYF
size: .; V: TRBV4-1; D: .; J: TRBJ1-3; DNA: TGCGCCAGCAGCCAAGATCCCAGCTCTGGAAACACCATATATTTT; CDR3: CASSQDPSSGNTIYF
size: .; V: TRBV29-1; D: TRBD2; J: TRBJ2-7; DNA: TGCAGCGCCGGGGGGGCACTAGATCCAAACCGACCCTACGAGCAGTACTTC; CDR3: CSAGGALDPNRPYEQYF
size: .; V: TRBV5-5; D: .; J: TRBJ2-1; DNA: TGTGCCAGCAGCTGGTTCGTCGAGAGCTCCTACAATGAGCAGTTCTTC; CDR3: CASSWFVESSYNEQFF
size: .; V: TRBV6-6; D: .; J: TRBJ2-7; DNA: TGTGCCAGCAGTCCGGCCTACGAGCAGTACTTC; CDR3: CASSPAYEQYF
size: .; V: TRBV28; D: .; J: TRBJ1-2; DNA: TGTGCCAGCACCAGCGCGAACTATGGCTACACCTTC; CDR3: CASTSANYGYTF
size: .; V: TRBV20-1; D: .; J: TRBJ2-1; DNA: TGCAGTGCTATCCTACACAATGAGCAGTTCTTC; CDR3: CSAILHNEQFF
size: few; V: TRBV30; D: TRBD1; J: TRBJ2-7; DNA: TGTGCCTGGACCCGGGACAGGGTGGACGAGCAGTACTTC; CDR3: CAWTRDRVDEQYF
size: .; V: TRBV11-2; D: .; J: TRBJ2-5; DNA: TGTGCCAGCAGAGAGGGTGGCGGACCTCAAGAGACCCAGTACTTC; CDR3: CASREGGGPQETQYF
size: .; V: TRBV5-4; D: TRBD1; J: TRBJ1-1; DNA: TGTGCCAGCAGCTTGGGGACAGGGGGGAACACTGAAGCTTTCTTT; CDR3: CASSLGTGGNTEAFF
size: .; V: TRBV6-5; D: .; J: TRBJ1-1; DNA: TGTGCCAGCAGTTACGATGGCCAGAACACTGAAGCTTTCTTT; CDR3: CASSYDGQNTEAFF
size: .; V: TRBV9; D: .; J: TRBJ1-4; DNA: TGTGCCAGCAGCGTTTCACTAGCAACTAATGAAAAACTGTTTTTT; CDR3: CASSVSLATNEKLFF
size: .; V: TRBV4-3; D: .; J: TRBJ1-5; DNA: TGCGCCAGCAGCCAAGATGCTTGGGGGGGCCAGCCCCAGCATTTT; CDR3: CASSQDAWGGQPQHF
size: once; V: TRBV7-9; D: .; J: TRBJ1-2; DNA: TGTGCCAGCAGCCCACCCAACTCATATGGCTACACCTTC; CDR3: CASSPPNSYGYTF
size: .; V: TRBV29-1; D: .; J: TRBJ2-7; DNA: TGCAGCGTTGTAATCGCGGGCTACGAGCAGTACTTC; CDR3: CSVVIAGYEQYF
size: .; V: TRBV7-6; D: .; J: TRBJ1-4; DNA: TGTGCCAGCAGCTTATCATATGTTGAGGGGGCAACTAATGAAAAACTGTTTTTT; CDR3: CASSLSYVEGATNEKLFF
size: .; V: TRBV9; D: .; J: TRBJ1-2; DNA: TGTGCCAGCAGCGTTGGGGACATCAACTATGGCTACACCTTC; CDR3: CASSVGDINYGYTF
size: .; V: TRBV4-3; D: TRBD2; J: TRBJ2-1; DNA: TGCGCCAGCAGCCAAGGAGCTGGCGGGAGGGCGGAGGAGAGGCCCTACAATGAGCAGTTCTTC; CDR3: CASSQGAGGRAEERPYNEQFF
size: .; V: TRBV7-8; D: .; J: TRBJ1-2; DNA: TGTGCCAGCAGCTTAGGGGTCCGGGACATCCGCCGGGGGGACTATGGCTACACCTTC; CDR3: CASSLGVRDIRRGDYGYTF
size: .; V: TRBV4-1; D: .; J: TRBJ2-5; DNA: TGCGCCAGCAGCACCAATCGGGGAGAGACCCAGTACTTC; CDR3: CASSTNRGETQYF
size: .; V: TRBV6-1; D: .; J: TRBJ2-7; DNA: TGTGCCAGCAGTGAGAGGGTAATGCCCTACGAGCAGTACTTC; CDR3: CASSERVMPYEQYF
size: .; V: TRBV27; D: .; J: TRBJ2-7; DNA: TGTGCCAGCAGTACAGGTTACGAGCAGTACTTC; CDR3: CASSTGYEQYF
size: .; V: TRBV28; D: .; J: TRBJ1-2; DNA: TGTGCCAGCAGTTTATGCCCCAGACAGGTTAACTATGGCTACACCTTC; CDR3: CASSLCPRQVNYGYTF
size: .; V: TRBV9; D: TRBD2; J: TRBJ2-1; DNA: TGTGCCAGCAGCAAAGGGACTAGCAGCGATGAGCAGTTCTTC; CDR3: CASSKGTSSDEQFF